Listed below are T cell receptor beta chains from one sample, sequenced in a study of molecular identifiers for immune sequencing clone quantification. TCRdb fed the PCR reads into MiXCR, producing one record per CDR3 protein. The table lists 88,000 or so distinct CDR3 sequences, under 25% of them singletons. Sequenced sample: naive CD8+ T cells from blood, with Jurkat cell RNA spiked in. These receptors came from a human donor in good health. Some libraries in this study had Jurkat cell RNA spiked in. The CDR3 runs from the conserved cysteine through the conserved F or W. D genes are given only for firm matches. Some rows have no size entry. The others give once, few or many, or a class for an expanded clone.

clone_size j_call d_call v_call cdr3_nt cdr3_aa
. TRBJ2-5 TRBD2 TRBV27 TGTGCCAGCAGTCAAGGGACTAGCGGGCGAGAGACCCAGTACTTC CASSQGTSGRETQYF
many TRBJ2-7 . TRBV11-2 TGTGCCAGCAGCTCACGGGACCTTTCCTACGAGCAGTACTTC CASSSRDLSYEQYF
many TRBJ1-2 . TRBV7-9 TGTGCCAGCAGCTTAGGTCCCGACCCAGGGCCCCCCACCTTC CASSLGPDPGPPTF
many TRBJ2-5 . TRBV19 TGTGCCAGTAGCCCTATTCGGGCTAGCGTAGGTGGAGAGACCCAGTACTTC CASSPIRASVGGETQYF
many TRBJ2-5 TRBD1 TRBV6-1 TGTGCCAGCAGTGACCAGGACAGGGCCCAGTACTTC CASSDQDRAQYF
many TRBJ1-1 . TRBV6-1 TGTGCCAGCAGGTACAGGAACACTGAAGCTTTCTTT CASRYRNTEAFF
many TRBJ2-7 TRBD2 TRBV7-6 TGTGCCAGCAGCCCGGGACTAGCGTTCGAGCAGTACTTC CASSPGLAFEQYF
many TRBJ2-5 . TRBV10-1 TGCGCCAGCAGTGAGTTGGAAGAGACCCAGTACTTC CASSELEETQYF
many TRBJ2-7 TRBD2 TRBV7-9 TGTGCCAGCAGCTTCGGGACTAGCGGAACCTACGAGCAGTACTTC CASSFGTSGTYEQYF
. TRBJ2-1 TRBD2 TRBV28 TGTGCCAGCAGTTCCCGACTAGCACCCAATGAGCAGTTCTTC CASSSRLAPNEQFF
many TRBJ1-1 . TRBV7-9 TGTGCCAGCAGAGAAGGCGCGAGCACTGAAGCTTTCTTT CASREGASTEAFF
few TRBJ2-5 . TRBV11-2 TGTGCCAGCAGCTTCAGGGCGAGCCAAGAGACCCAGTACTTC CASSFRASQETQYF
. TRBJ1-2 TRBD1 TRBV5-4 TGTGCCAGCAGCTTGCCTATGACAGGGACGTACTATGGCTACACCTTC CASSLPMTGTYYGYTF
many TRBJ2-1 . TRBV28 TGTGCCTCCTGTTCCGGGACACTGTACAATGAGCAGTTCTTC CASCSGTLYNEQFF
many TRBJ2-3 . TRBV5-1 TGCGCCAGCAGCTTGTTGGACTACGACACAGATACGCAGTATTTT CASSLLDYDTDTQYF
. TRBJ1-3 . TRBV30 TGTGCCTGGGGCTACTCTGGAAACACCATATATTTT CAWGYSGNTIYF
many TRBJ2-1 . TRBV28 TGTGCCAGCAGCCGAACCCACGGACCCGGCTCCTACAATGAGCAGTTCTTC CASSRTHGPGSYNEQFF
few TRBJ1-1 . TRBV7-6 TGTGCCAGCAGCCTAGTGGGGGGTGGTAACGAAGCTTTCTTT CASSLVGGGNEAFF
once TRBJ1-1 TRBD1 TRBV12-3/TRBV12-4 TGTGCCAGCAGTTTACGTCCTATAGAGGGGGCGAGAAGCACTGAAGCTTTCTTT CASSLRPIEGARSTEAFF
many TRBJ1-4 . TRBV7-9 TGTGCCAGCAGCTCCGGACAGACTAATGAAAAACTGTTTTTT CASSSGQTNEKLFF
. TRBJ1-1 . TRBV9 TGTGCCAGCAGCCCTTGGGGCACTGAAGCTTTCTTT CASSPWGTEAFF
many TRBJ1-2 TRBD1 TRBV3-1 TGTGCCAGCAGCCCCGGGACAGATTATACTAACTATGGCTACACCTTC CASSPGTDYTNYGYTF
many TRBJ1-1 . TRBV19 TGTGCCAGTATCCCCTCGGGGTACATGAACACTGAAGCTTTCTTT CASIPSGYMNTEAFF
many TRBJ2-7 . TRBV4-1 TGCGCCAGCAGCCAACGGGACAAAGGCTACGAGCAGTACTTC CASSQRDKGYEQYF